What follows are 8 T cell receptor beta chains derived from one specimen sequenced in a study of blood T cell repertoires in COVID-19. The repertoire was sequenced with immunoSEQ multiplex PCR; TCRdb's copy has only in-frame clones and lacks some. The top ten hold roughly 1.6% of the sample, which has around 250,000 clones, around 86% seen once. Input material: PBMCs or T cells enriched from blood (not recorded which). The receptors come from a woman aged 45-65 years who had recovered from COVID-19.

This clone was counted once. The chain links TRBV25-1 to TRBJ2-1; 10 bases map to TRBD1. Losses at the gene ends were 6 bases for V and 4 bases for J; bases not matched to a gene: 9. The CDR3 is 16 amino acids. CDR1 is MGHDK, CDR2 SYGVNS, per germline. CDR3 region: CASSSPGTGVYNEQFF. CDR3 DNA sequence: TGTGCCAGCAGCTCACCGGGGACAGGGGTTTACAATGAGCAGTTCTTC.

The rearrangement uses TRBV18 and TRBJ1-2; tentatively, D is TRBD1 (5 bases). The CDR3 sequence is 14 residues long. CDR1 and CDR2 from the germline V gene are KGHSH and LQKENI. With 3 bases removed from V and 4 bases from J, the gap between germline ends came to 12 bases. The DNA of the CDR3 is TGTGCCAGCTCACCCCCGGCCAGGGCCTATGGCTACACCTTC. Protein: CASSPPARAYGYTF.

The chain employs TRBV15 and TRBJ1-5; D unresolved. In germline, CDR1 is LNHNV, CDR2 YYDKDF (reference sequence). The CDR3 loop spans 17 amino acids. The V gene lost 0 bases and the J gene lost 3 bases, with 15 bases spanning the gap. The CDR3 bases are TGTGCCACCAGCAGAGATAATTTGGAGGGATACAATCAGCCCCAGCATTTT. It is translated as CATSRDNLEGYNQPQHF.

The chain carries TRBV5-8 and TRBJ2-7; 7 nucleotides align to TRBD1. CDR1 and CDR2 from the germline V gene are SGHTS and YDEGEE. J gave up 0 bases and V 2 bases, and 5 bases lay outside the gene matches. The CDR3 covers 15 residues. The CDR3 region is CASSFGQAISYEQYF. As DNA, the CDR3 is TGTGCCAGCAGCTTTGGACAGGCGATCTCCTACGAGCAGTACTTC.

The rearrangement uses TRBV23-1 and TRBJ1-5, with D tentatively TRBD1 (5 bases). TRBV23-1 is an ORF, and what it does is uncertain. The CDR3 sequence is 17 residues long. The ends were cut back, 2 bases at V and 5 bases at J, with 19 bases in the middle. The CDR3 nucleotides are TGCGCCAGCAGTCAAGTAACGGGACCCTGGGGGGATCAGCCCCAGCATTTT. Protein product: CASSQVTGPWGDQPQHF.

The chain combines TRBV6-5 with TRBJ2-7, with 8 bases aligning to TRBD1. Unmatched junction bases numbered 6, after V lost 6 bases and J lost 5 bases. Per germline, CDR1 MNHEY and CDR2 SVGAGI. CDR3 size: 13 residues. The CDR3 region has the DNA TGTGCCAGCAGCCGCGGACAGGGCCACGAGCAGTACTTC. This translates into CASSRGQGHEQYF.

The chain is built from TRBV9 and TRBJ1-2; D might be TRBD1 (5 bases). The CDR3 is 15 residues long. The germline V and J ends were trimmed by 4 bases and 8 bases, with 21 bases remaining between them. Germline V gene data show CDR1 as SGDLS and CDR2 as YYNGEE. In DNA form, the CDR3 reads TGTGCCAGCAGCCTTCGTCCCACCGACAGTTGGGGCTACACCTTC. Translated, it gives CASSLRPTDSWGYTF.

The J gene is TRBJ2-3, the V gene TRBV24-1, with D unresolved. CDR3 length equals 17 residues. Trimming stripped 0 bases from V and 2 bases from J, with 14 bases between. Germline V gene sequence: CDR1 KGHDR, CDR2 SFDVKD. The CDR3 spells CATSDLVPGTSTDTQYF. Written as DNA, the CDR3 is TGTGCCACCAGTGATTTGGTTCCAGGCACCTCCACAGATACGCAGTATTTT.